This T cell receptor (beta chain) was identified in a study of blood T cells in healthy people across ages. The study's findings and limits: The recorded TCR beta diversity per million T cells decreased in a roughly linear manner with age.

Whenever a sample was processed, at least 7 million PBMCs were isolated. Looked up from germline, CDR1 is MDHEN and CDR2 is SYDVKM. CDR3 length: 17 residues. J lost 0 bases, V lost 7 bases, and 12 bases had no gene match. This clonotype was seen more than once but under ten times. Its antigen is unidentified. Next came a second PCR, run for roughly 6 to 11 cycles, which used a sample-barcoded 5' primer along with a J-beta primer mix. TCRdb passed the 5' RACE reads through MiXCR, listing each CDR3 protein once. In the table there are roughly 800,000 distinct CDR3 sequences, 20% to 30% of which are singletons. These records were also assigned to another study, of T cells of mothers and their children.

Sequencing was carried out using blood. The receptor's source is a boy aged 5-17 years in good health. The chain has TRBV28 and TRBJ2-7, with 10 bases fitting TRBD1. The CDR3 loop reads CASTTGQGRIISYEQYF. The CDR3 coding sequence is TGTGCCAGCACCACGGGACAGGGGCGGATAATCTCCTACGAGCAGTACTTC.